A selection of T cell receptor beta chains follows, all from one sample in a study of T-cell reconstitution after alpha-beta-depleted transplantation in children. TCRdb recomputed calls from the PCR reads with MiXCR, one row per CDR3 protein. The sample consists of fewer than 550,000 distinct CDR3 sequences, roughly a tenth of them appearing once. The sample here was PBMCs, taken before TCRalphabeta/CD19-depleted stem cell transplant. The receptors here all came from a child aged 2 to 9 with inherited bone marrow failure, due to receive a stem cell transplant. The CDR3 runs from the conserved cysteine through the conserved F or W. D genes are given only for firm matches. Clone size is given for some rows only: seen once, a few or many times, or a class if the clone is expanded.

cdr3_aa cdr3_nt j_call v_call clone_size d_call
CASSSLQGYEQYF TGCGCCAGCAGCTCATTACAGGGTTACGAGCAGTACTTC TRBJ2-7 TRBV5-1 many .
CASSSQTGTGYGQPQHF TGTGCCAGCAGTTCCCAAACCGGGACAGGGTATGGGCAGCCCCAGCATTTT TRBJ1-5 TRBV28 many TRBD1
CSARMGGPNTEAFF TGCAGTGCTAGGATGGGGGGGCCGAACACTGAAGCTTTCTTT TRBJ1-1 TRBV20-1 . .
CASNLGLAYNEQFF TGTGCCAGCAACCTAGGACTGGCCTACAATGAGCAGTTCTTC TRBJ2-1 TRBV12-3/TRBV12-4 many .
CASSYRQGVGYEQYF TGTGCCAGCAGTTACAGACAGGGAGTAGGATACGAGCAGTACTTC TRBJ2-7 TRBV6-5 . TRBD1
CASSQEAKYYNEQFF TGCGCCAGCAGCCAAGAGGCCAAATACTACAATGAGCAGTTCTTC TRBJ2-1 TRBV4-1 many .
CASSQTGTSGETQYF TGCGCCAGCAGCCAGACCGGGACTAGCGGAGAGACCCAGTACTTC TRBJ2-5 TRBV4-3 many TRBD2
CASSRDFSTDTQYF TGTGCCAGCAGCCGGGACTTCAGCACAGATACGCAGTATTTT TRBJ2-3 TRBV7-2 many .
CAISTGTGVYNEQFF TGTGCCATCAGCACCGGGACAGGGGTGTACAATGAGCAGTTCTTC TRBJ2-1 TRBV10-3 many TRBD1
CASSWGGEQYF TGTGCCAGCAGCTGGGGGGGCGAGCAGTACTTC TRBJ2-7 TRBV5-5 many TRBD2
CASSGPRQSLNEKLFF TGTGCCAGCAGCGGGCCTCGACAATCACTTAATGAAAAACTGTTTTTT TRBJ1-4 TRBV7-9 many .
CASSPGTAGELFF TGTGCCAGCAGTCCGGGGACAGCCGGGGAGCTGTTTTTT TRBJ2-2 TRBV28 many TRBD1
CASSPDTRSTGEYSGNTIYF TGTGCCAGCAGCCCCGATACCCGCTCAACAGGGGAATACTCTGGAAACACCATATATTTT TRBJ1-3 TRBV11-2 . TRBD1
CSAPRGTSGYNEQFF TGCAGTGCCCCAAGGGGGACTAGCGGTTACAATGAGCAGTTCTTC TRBJ2-1 TRBV20-1 many TRBD2
CAWSPFRDQNTGELFF TGTGCCTGGAGCCCATTCCGGGACCAAAACACCGGGGAGCTGTTTTTT TRBJ2-2 TRBV30 few .
CASTARDFPYNEQFF TGCGCCAGCACCGCCCGGGACTTCCCCTACAATGAGCAGTTCTTC TRBJ2-1 TRBV5-1 many .
CASSISQVNYGYTF TGTGCCAGTAGTATTTCCCAAGTAAACTATGGCTACACCTTC TRBJ1-2 TRBV19 few .
CATSRDRGLPYNEQFF TGTGCCACCAGCAGAGATCGGGGACTACCTTACAATGAGCAGTTCTTC TRBJ2-1 TRBV15 . TRBD2
CASSEGGGNIQYF TGTGCCAGCAGTGAAGGAGGCGGAAACATTCAGTACTTC TRBJ2-4 TRBV6-1 many .
CSVEGAPGLTDTQYF TGCAGCGTTGAGGGCGCTCCGGGGCTCACAGATACGCAGTATTTT TRBJ2-3 TRBV29-1 . .
CAWTHGLGTDTQYF TGTGCCTGGACCCACGGGCTAGGTACAGATACGCAGTATTTT TRBJ2-3 TRBV30 many .
CASSQGLQPQHF TGTGCCAGCAGCCAGGGTCTCCAGCCCCAGCATTTT TRBJ1-5 TRBV6-6 many .
CASNRGNSPLHF TGTGCCAGCAACAGGGGTAATTCACCCCTCCACTTT TRBJ1-6 TRBV2 many TRBD1
CASSGTSGTDTQYF TGTGCCAGCAGTGGGACTAGCGGAACAGATACGCAGTATTTT TRBJ2-3 TRBV2 many TRBD2
CASSLIGTDSNYGYTF TGCGCCAGCAGCCTAATCGGGACAGACTCTAACTATGGCTACACCTTC TRBJ1-2 TRBV5-1 many TRBD1
CSASLEGPLGKLFF TGCAGTGCTAGTCTCGAGGGGCCCCTCGGTAAACTCTTTTTT TRBJ1-4 TRBV20-1 many .
CASSSRDTQYF TGTGCCAGCAGCTCCCGAGATACGCAGTATTTT TRBJ2-3 TRBV7-2 many .
CASSQDPWSSYEQYF TGCGCCAGCAGCCAAGACCCCTGGAGCTCCTACGAGCAGTACTTC TRBJ2-7 TRBV4-3 many .
CASSIEQYGGGYTF TGTGCCAGCAGCATTGAGCAGTACGGAGGTGGCTACACCTTC TRBJ1-2 TRBV5-6 many .
CAIGLAGVNEQFF TGTGCCATCGGACTAGCGGGAGTGAATGAGCAGTTCTTC TRBJ2-1 TRBV10-3 many TRBD2
CASSVLGLAGNSEQYF TGCGCCAGCAGTGTCCTGGGACTAGCGGGAAACTCCGAGCAGTACTTC TRBJ2-7 TRBV10-2 many TRBD2
CASSHGGGANEQYF TGTGCTAGCAGCCACGGGGGGGGGGCGAACGAGCAGTACTTC TRBJ2-7 TRBV7-7 . TRBD2
CSASGGYSYEQYF TGCAGTGCTAGCGGAGGGTACTCCTACGAGCAGTACTTC TRBJ2-7 TRBV20-1 many .
CASSSVGQGAPEQFF TGTGCCAGCAGCTCGGTGGGACAGGGGGCTCCTGAGCAGTTCTTC TRBJ2-1 TRBV13 . TRBD1
CSVIPTGLMNTEAFF TGCAGCGTTATCCCGACAGGGCTCATGAACACTGAAGCTTTCTTT TRBJ1-1 TRBV29-1 . TRBD1
CAISPRGPLYEQYF TGTGCCATCAGCCCAAGGGGGCCCCTCTACGAGCAGTACTTC TRBJ2-7 TRBV10-3 once TRBD1
CASSSMPDEQFF TGCGCCAGCAGCTCAATGCCGGATGAGCAGTTCTTC TRBJ2-1 TRBV5-1 . .
CASSARTSGSYEQFF TGTGCCAGCAGCGCCCGGACTAGCGGGAGCTATGAGCAGTTCTTC TRBJ2-1 TRBV9 many TRBD2
CASSFLRGPPGANVLTF TGTGCCAGCAGCTTTTTACGAGGCCCGCCTGGGGCCAACGTCCTGACTTTC TRBJ2-6 TRBV7-9 few .
CASSLAPGQGSKAFF TGCGCCAGCAGCTTGGCACCGGGACAGGGTAGTAAAGCTTTCTTT TRBJ1-1 TRBV5-1 many TRBD1
CASRPRGSSYEQYF TGTGCCAGCAGACCCAGGGGGAGCTCCTACGAGCAGTACTTC TRBJ2-7 TRBV6-1 many TRBD1
CASSPIPTGTNTEAFF TGTGCCAGCTCACCAATTCCGACAGGGACGAACACTGAAGCTTTCTTT TRBJ1-1 TRBV18 many TRBD1
CASSLEPIGGAGHSYTF TGTGCCAGCAGCTTGGAGCCAATTGGAGGAGCGGGGCATAGCTACACCTTC TRBJ1-2 TRBV5-5 few .
CSAREGASLYEQYF TGCAGTGCTAGAGAAGGGGCCTCCCTTTACGAGCAGTACTTC TRBJ2-7 TRBV20-1 . .
CASSQEGGRAGETQYF TGTGCCAGCAGCCAAGAGGGCGGGAGGGCCGGGGAGACCCAGTACTTC TRBJ2-5 TRBV4-2 . TRBD2
CASSFSFPLNTGELFF TGTGCCAGCAGTTTCTCCTTTCCACTGAACACCGGGGAGCTGTTTTTT TRBJ2-2 TRBV27 many .